This TCR beta chain was profiled in a study of identical twins. TCRdb re-called the 5' RACE reads with MiXCR, one entry per CDR3 protein. The sample contains around 530,000 distinct CDR3 sequences, around 15% of which appear only once. This clonotype showed up many times. The antigen is unknown. Regarding the study as a whole: Because invariant MAIT and iNKT cells could be present, zero-insertion analyses could be partly confounded. Cross-sectional statistics, not tracking of the same donors, supported the conclusions.

These data were likewise used in another study, on yellow fever vaccine responses in identical twins.

The sample taken for sequencing was CD4+ T cells sorted from blood. The TCR comes from a young woman in good health.

The CDR3 sequence is CASSFGQGVGELFF. For the CDR3, the DNA is TGTGCCAGCAGTTTTGGGCAGGGCGTCGGGGAGCTGTTTTTT. The V and J genes are TRBV12-3 or TRBV12-4 and TRBJ2-2, with D possibly matching TRBD1 (5 bases). Trimming removed 3 bases from V and 7 bases from J, with 12 bases in between. This CDR3 has 14 amino acids.